This TCR beta chain was identified in a study of cytomegalovirus exposure and HLA in healthy donors. The wider study: The use of the same platform for the approximately 130 validation repertoires and the roughly 700 first-cohort repertoires was reported by a later analysis.

The donors were in the roughly 130-subject validation cohort, distinct from the approximately 730-subject first cohort. Sequencing was performed with immunoSEQ multiplex PCR; in TCRdb, only in-frame clones are kept and a portion is missing. The table shows about 130,000 clones, with approximately 84% occurring only once. Worth noting for this clone: The antigen is not known.

Study findings and constraints: The authors enumerated over 150 TCR beta chains as linked to cytomegalovirus. Under in vitro conditions, a few CMV-associated chains were confirmed as specific for CMV antigens.

Germline values: CDR1 LNHDA, CDR2 SQIVND (reference sequence). The CDR3 length is 16 residues. V shed 4 bases, J shed 3 bases, and the junction held 10 bases outside the gene matches. This TCR was sampled from a man younger than 40 in good health and CMV-seropositive. V usage is TRBV19 and J usage is TRBJ2-3; 7 bases align to TRBD1. The sample was PBMCs. The CDR3 spells CASSSSGTAFTDTQYF. In nucleotides, the CDR3 is TGTGCCAGTAGTAGTTCCGGGACAGCATTTACAGATACGCAGTATTTT.